A single sample gave rise to the 22 T cell receptor beta chains below, sequenced in a study of OX40 agonist ivuxolimab in advanced cancers. Sequenced by immunoSEQ multiplex PCR; TCRdb stores in-frame clones only, minus some. This sample has some 70,000 clones; 75% to 90% occur once, and the top ten carry roughly 7.8%. The sequenced sample was CD4+ or CD8+ T cells sorted from blood, obtained in a trial of the OX40 agonist ivuxolimab. Source of these receptors: an adult with an advanced solid tumor such as melanoma, head and neck, liver or kidney cancer.

This sequence joins TRBV7-9 and TRBJ2-2; D is perhaps TRBD1 (6 bases). Germline V gene lookup returns CDR1 SEHNR and CDR2 FQNEAQ (reference sequence). Trimming cost V 5 bases and J 5 bases, with 15 bases left between them. The CDR3 spans 15 residues. The CDR3 protein is CASSEGQGKTGELFF. Written as DNA, the CDR3 is TGTGCCAGCAGCGAGGGGCAGGGGAAGACCGGGGAGCTGTTTTTT. Using reference TRBV7-9 and TRBJ2-2 for the parts outside the CDR3, the full variable domain is DTGVSQNPRHKITKRGQNVTFRCDPISEHNRLYWYRQTLGQGPEFLTYFQNEAQLEKSRLLSDRFSAERPKGSFSTLEIQRTEQGDSAMYLCASSEGQGKTGELFFGEGSRLTVL.

This clone was recorded once. The V call is TRBV7-3, the J call TRBJ2-1, with TRBD1 matching over 7 bases. Germline V gives CDR1 SGHTA, CDR2 FQGTGA. J was trimmed by 7 bases and V by 5 bases; bases with no gene match: 11. The CDR3 is made up of 15 amino acids. CDR3 sequence reads: CASSPTLDRANEQFF. Here the CDR3 DNA reads TGTGCCAGCAGCCCTACTCTTGACAGGGCGAATGAGCAGTTCTTC.

V is TRBV2 and J is TRBJ1-4; TRBD1 might be the D (6 bases). This CDR3 region has 16 residues. Trimming took 1 base from V and 7 from J, leaving 16 bases between them. Germline V gives CDR1 SNHLY, CDR2 FYNNEI. CDR3 nucleotides: TGTGCCAGCAGTGAAGAGTTGGGCAGGGGTGGTGAAAAACTGTTTTTT. The encoded protein is CASSEELGRGGEKLFF.

This clone was detected a few times. The chain carries TRBV21-1 and TRBJ1-2; the D call of TRBD1 is as the table states it, not checked on the DNA. TRBV21-1 is a documented pseudogene. The CDR3 has 11 residues. The CDR3 sequence is CASTAGGGYTF. The CDR3 DNA reads TGTGCCAGCACGGCAGGGGGCGGCTACACCTTC.

V is TRBV30 and J is TRBJ1-5; no clear D gene. V lost 7 bases and J 4 bases, leaving 14 bases between the germline ends. The germline CDR1 and CDR2 sequences are GTSNPN and SVGIG (reference sequence). The CDR3 contains 13 residues. CDR3 coding DNA: TGTGCCTACGCAGGAAACACGAATCAGCCCCAGCATTTT. Protein sequence: CAYAGNTNQPQHF.

The chain joins TRBV4-3 to TRBJ2-3, with 11 positions matching TRBD2. CDR3 length: 17 amino acids. J was trimmed by 5 bases and V by 0 bases; bases with no gene match: 7. CDR1 is LGHNA, CDR2 YSLEER, per germline. The CDR3 DNA follows: TGCGCCAGCAGCCAAGAAACTAGCGGGGGCCAAGGAGATACGCAGTATTTT. As protein: CASSQETSGGQGDTQYF.

In this sample, this clone turned up a few times. The chain recombines TRBV4-3 with TRBJ2-2; tentative D call: TRBD2 (5 bases). CDR1 and CDR2 (germline): LGHNA, YSLEER. The CDR3 is made up of 14 amino acids. Trimming left V 2 bases short and J 4 bases short, with 8 bases between. Written as DNA, the CDR3 is TGCGCCAGCAGCCAAAGAGGGTCCACCGGGGAGCTGTTTTTT. The encoded protein is CASSQRGSTGELFF.

The V and J genes are TRBV7-3 and TRBJ2-5; 7 nucleotides match TRBD1. With V trimmed by 5 bases and J by 4 bases, 7 bases remained unmatched. The CDR3 runs 14 residues. CDR1 and CDR2 from the germline V gene are SGHTA and FQGTGA. The CDR3 DNA follows: TGTGCCAGCAGCACCAGGACAGGTGGAGAGACCCAGTACTTC. This codes for CASSTRTGGETQYF.

The V call is TRBV19, the J call TRBJ2-7; D unclear. CDR1 and CDR2 from the germline V gene are LNHDA and SQIVND (reference sequence). V was shortened by 5 bases and J by 0 bases, with 11 bases between the two germline ends. This CDR3 comprises 14 residues. The CDR3 DNA reads as TGTGCCAGTAGTGCACAGATTAGCTCCTACGAGCAGTACTTC. The encoded protein is CASSAQISSYEQYF.

CDR3 DNA sequence: TGCGCCAGCACGGACCCCGGGACAGGGGACAATGAGCAGTTCTTC. Protein: CASTDPGTGDNEQFF. V gene TRBV5-1 combines with J gene TRBJ2-1; 10 nucleotides match TRBD1. The V gene's germline CDR1 is SGHRS and CDR2 YFSETQ. CDR3 length: 15 amino acids. Losses at the gene ends were 6 bases for V and 5 bases for J; bases not matched to a gene: 8.

The chain employs TRBV15 and TRBJ2-2; perhaps D is TRBD1 or TRBD2 (5 bases each). Trimming cost V 4 bases and J 3 bases, with 12 bases left between them. The CDR3 is made up of 15 amino acids. The V gene's germline CDR1 is LNHNV and CDR2 YYDKDF (reference sequence). CDR3 amino acids: CATSTGAGDTGELFF. The DNA of the CDR3 is TGTGCCACCAGCACCGGGGCCGGGGACACCGGGGAGCTGTTTTTT.

The rearrangement uses TRBV25-1 and TRBJ2-1; 7 bases map to TRBD1. Germline V gives CDR1 MGHDK, CDR2 SYGVNS. This CDR3 has 12 amino acids. Trimming took 5 bases from V and 10 from J; bases not matched to a gene: 5. The CDR3 DNA sequence: TGTGCCAGCAGTAGTCAGACAGGGGAGCAGTTCTTC. Amino acids: CASSSQTGEQFF.

The chain has TRBV14 and TRBJ2-7; D is unclear. The CDR3 loop spans 14 amino acids. Deletions cut 5 bases from V and 6 bases from J, with 17 bases between. Germline CDR1 SGHDN, CDR2 FVKESK. DNA of the CDR3: TGTGCCAGCAGCGCACAGCGCCGGATAGGCGAGCAGTACTTC. It specifies CASSAQRRIGEQYF. The variable domain in full, with the rest retrieved from reference TRBV14 and TRBJ2-7, is EAGVTQFPSHSVIEKGQTVTLRCDPISGHDNLYWYRRVMGKEIKFLLHFVKESKQDESGMPNNRFLAERTGGTYSTLKVQPAELEDSGVYFCASSAQRRIGEQYFGPGTRLTVT.

This clone was detected only once. The chain combines TRBV2 with TRBJ2-3; D ambiguous. Per germline, CDR1 SNHLY and CDR2 FYNNEI. CDR3 length equals 12 residues. The V end was cut by 4 bases, the J end by 2 bases, with 4 bases between. For the CDR3, the DNA is TGTGCCAGCAGTGCCGACACAGATACGCAGTATTTT. Translation gives CASSADTDTQYF. The whole variable domain, remainder taken from reference TRBV2 and TRBJ2-3, is EPEVTQTPSHQVTQMGQEVILRCVPISNHLYFYWYRQILGQKVEFLVSFYNNEISEKSEIFDDQFSVERPDGSNFTLKIRSTKLEDSAMYFCASSADTDTQYFGPGTRLTVL.

This chain connects TRBV2 to TRBJ1-2, with unresolved D. This CDR3 is 12 amino acids long. Per germline, CDR1 SNHLY and CDR2 FYNNEI. Trimming took 5 bases from V and 3 from J, leaving 7 bases between them. CDR3 sequence reads: CASSPAYYGYTF. CDR3 DNA sequence: TGTGCCAGCAGTCCAGCTTACTATGGCTACACCTTC.

This rearrangement joins TRBV5-1 to TRBJ2-2; TRBD2 matches at 11 bases. The CDR3 sequence is 16 residues long. CDR1 and CDR2 (germline): SGHRS, YFSETQ. V gave up 1 base and J gave up 4 bases; unmatched junction bases: 3. CDR3 region: CASSLPSGGSTGELFF. The CDR3 coding sequence is TGCGCCAGCAGCTTGCCTAGCGGGGGGAGCACCGGGGAGCTGTTTTTT.

The rearrangement joins TRBV5-1 to TRBJ1-4; the match to TRBD1 covers 7 bases. J was trimmed by 5 bases and V by 3 bases; bases with no gene match: 4. CDR1 and CDR2 from the germline V gene are SGHRS and YFSETQ. This CDR3 comprises 14 residues. The CDR3 DNA follows: TGCGCCAGCAGCTGGGGGGGACAGAATGAAAAACTGTTTTTT. Translating it yields CASSWGGQNEKLFF.

J is TRBJ2-1 and V is TRBV14; D might be TRBD1 (5 bases). CDR1 is SGHDN and CDR2 is FVKESK in the germline V gene. Between the trimmed V and J ends, which lost 6 bases and 8 bases, there was a span of 17 bases. The CDR3 is 14 amino acids. CDR3 coding DNA: TGTGCCAGCAGAGGGGCCAGGCCCCTGGATGAGCAGTTCTTC. Translation gives CASRGARPLDEQFF.

This clone was counted many times. J is TRBJ2-5 and V is TRBV19; TRBD2 matches 7 bases. V lost 3 bases to trimming and J lost 4 bases; unmatched junction nucleotides: 5. Germline CDR1 reads LNHDA; CDR2 reads SQIVND (reference sequence). The CDR3 extends over 14 amino acids. CDR3 residues: CASSIGTTPETQYF. The CDR3 coding sequence is TGTGCCAGTAGTATCGGGACTACCCCAGAGACCCAGTACTTC.

This chain connects TRBV4-1 to TRBJ1-6; D is unresolved. CDR3 size: 15 residues. CDR1 MGHRA and CDR2 YSYEKL come from the germline V gene. Trimming removed 1 base at V and 8 bases at J, with 12 bases between. The CDR3 spells CASSQVASGYSPLHF. The DNA of the CDR3 is TGCGCCAGCAGCCAAGTCGCATCCGGTTATTCACCCCTCCACTTT.

The genes are TRBV2 and TRBJ1-6; 10 bases align to TRBD1. In germline, CDR1 is SNHLY, CDR2 FYNNEI. The CDR3 totals 15 residues. V lost 6 bases, J lost 8 bases, and 7 bases stayed unmatched. The CDR3 DNA is TGTGCCAGCAGCTTGGACAGGGGGTTGTATTCACCCCTCCACTTT. Protein: CASSLDRGLYSPLHF.

V and J are TRBV6-5 and TRBJ1-3; TRBD1 is a possible D gene (6 bases). The CDR3 runs to 16 residues. Looked up from germline, CDR1 is MNHEY and CDR2 is SVGAGI. With 4 bases removed from V and 0 bases from J, the gap between germline ends came to 13 bases. The DNA of the CDR3 is TGTGCCAGCAGTTCAGGACAGATAATCTCTGGAAACACCATATATTTT. This encodes CASSSGQIISGNTIYF.